The rows below give T cell receptor beta chains drawn from one sample of a study of CD4 T cells in relation to SARS-CoV-2 and coronaviruses. Their recognized antigens are unknown. TCRdb keeps only in-frame clones here, not all; method: immunoSEQ multiplex PCR. The table records 20,000 to 25,000 clones, less than 75% of them present only once. Sequenced: CD4+ T cells from PBMCs, cultured in vitro. These receptors were obtained from a human donor in good health. CDR3s include the opening cysteine and the closing phenylalanine or tryptophan. Fields, in order: D gene, V gene, J gene, clone size, CDR3 protein, CDR3 DNA. A D gene is named only where the DNA matches it firmly. Part of the rows lack a size; the others show once, few, many or a class for expanded clones.

-	TRBV27	TRBJ1-6	-	CARRGSPLHF	TGTGCCAGACGGGGTTCACCCCTCCACTTT
-	TRBV30	TRBJ2-1	-	CAWSPGAGDEQFF	TGTGCCTGGAGTCCCGGGGCGGGTGATGAGCAGTTCTTC
-	TRBV9	TRBJ1-1	-	CASSVVDSQGSVAFF	TGTGCCAGCAGCGTAGTTGATAGCCAGGGATCTGTAGCTTTCTTT
-	TRBV11-3	TRBJ2-5	-	CASSPDYQETQYF	TGTGCCAGCAGCCCCGACTATCAAGAGACCCAGTACTTC
-	TRBV2	TRBJ2-2	-	CASRDRLDTGELFF	TGTGCCAGCAGAGACAGGCTCGACACCGGGGAGCTGTTTTTT
-	TRBV4-1	TRBJ2-7	few	CASSQAPTYEQYF	TGCGCCAGCAGCCAAGCGCCGACCTACGAGCAGTACTTC
TRBD1	TRBV18	TRBJ2-7	-	CASSQIGTAEQYF	TGTGCCAGCTCACAAATCGGGACAGCCGAGCAGTACTTC
-	TRBV19	TRBJ1-1	-	CASRSGDSRYEAFF	TGTGCCAGTAGATCTGGGGACTCAAGGTATGAAGCTTTCTTT
TRBD1	TRBV5-5	TRBJ1-5	-	CASSLLDRGNQPQHF	TGTGCCAGCAGCTTGTTGGACAGGGGCAATCAGCCCCAGCATTTT
-	TRBV7-9	TRBJ2-7	-	CASSPRGSRGDEQYF	TGTGCCAGCAGCCCGCGGGGATCAAGGGGGGACGAGCAGTACTTC
-	TRBV7-2	TRBJ2-7	-	CATTLGHPKWVQYF	TGTGCTACTACCCTGGGGCACCCTAAATGGGTGCAGTACTTC
-	TRBV24-1	TRBJ2-1	few	CATSDPLGSEQFF	TGTGCCACCAGTGACCCTCTAGGATCGGAGCAGTTCTTC
-	TRBV5-4	TRBJ1-1	-	CASSTDRTNTEAFF	TGTGCCAGCAGCACCGACAGGACGAACACTGAAGCTTTCTTT